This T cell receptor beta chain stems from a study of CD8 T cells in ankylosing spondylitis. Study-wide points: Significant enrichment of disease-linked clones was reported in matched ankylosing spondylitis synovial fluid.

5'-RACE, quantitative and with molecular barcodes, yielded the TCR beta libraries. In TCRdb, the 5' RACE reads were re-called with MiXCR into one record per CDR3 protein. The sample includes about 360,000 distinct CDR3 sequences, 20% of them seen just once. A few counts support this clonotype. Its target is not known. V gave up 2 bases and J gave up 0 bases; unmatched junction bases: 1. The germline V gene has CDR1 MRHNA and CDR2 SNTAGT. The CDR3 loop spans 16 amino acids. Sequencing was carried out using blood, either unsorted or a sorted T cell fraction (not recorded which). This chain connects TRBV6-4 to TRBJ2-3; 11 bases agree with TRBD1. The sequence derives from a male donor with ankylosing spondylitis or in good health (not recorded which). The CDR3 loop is CASSDGQGASTDTQYF. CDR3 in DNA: TGTGCCAGCAGTGACGGACAGGGGGCTAGCACAGATACGCAGTATTTT.